Sequencing of this T cell receptor (beta chain) was carried out in a study of T cells in Graves' hyperthyroidism and ophthalmopathy. It was considered stable Graves' hyperthyroidism when ophthalmopathy did not progress within 18 months. In this sample, this clonotype turned up many times. No antigen is known for it. Amplification of TCR beta CDR3 regions was performed using RNA transcripts as template. Primed by the HTBI set, a first-round RT-PCR was run on the TCR CDR3. TCRdb reprocessed the multiplex PCR reads with MiXCR, giving one entry per CDR3 protein. In the table there are under 250,000 distinct CDR3 sequences, over 15% of which are singletons. Study-level results: A median around 5.9 months before onset, the model predicted ophthalmopathy. The majority of expanded thyroid clonotypes above 0.001 also appeared in blood.

Looked up from germline, CDR1 is MDHEN and CDR2 is SYDVKM. The CDR3 extends over 12 amino acids. With 7 bases removed from V and 2 bases from J, the gap between germline ends came to 9 bases. The chain recombines TRBV28 with TRBJ2-7; a weak D match, TRBD1 (6 bases). The sequenced sample was blood. This receptor was taken from a man aged 50-59 years with Graves' hyperthyroidism. The CDR3 bases are TGTGCCAGCACAGGGGTAGCCTACGAGCAGTACTTC. This sequence encodes CASTGVAYEQYF. The full variable domain, completed using reference TRBV28 and TRBJ2-7, is DVKVTQSSRYLVKRTGEKVFLECVQDMDHENMFWYRQDPGLGLRLIYFSYDVKMKEKGDIPEGYSVSREKKERFSLILESASTNQTSMYLCASTGVAYEQYFGPGTRLTVT.